The 2 T cell receptor beta chains in this list originate from one sample, sequenced in a study of T cell responses to AZD1222 COVID-19 vaccine. Sequencing was performed with immunoSEQ multiplex PCR; in TCRdb, only in-frame clones are kept and a portion is missing. In the table there are approximately 100,000 clones, 90% of which are singletons. The sequenced sample was peripheral blood, obtained on day 0 of AZD1222 vaccination. These receptor sequences come from an adult in good health.

In its sample, this clone was seen a few times. In DNA form, the CDR3 reads TGTGCCAGCAGCTTGTTCAGCGGGGACTACCTCACAGATACGCAGTATTTT. Amino acid sequence: CASSLFSGDYLTDTQYF. The J gene is TRBJ2-3, the V gene TRBV11-2; 7 nucleotides agree with TRBD2. The CDR3 consists of 17 residues. The germline CDR1 and CDR2 sequences are SGHAT and FQNNGV. J gave up 2 bases and V 3 bases, and 11 bases lay outside the gene matches. Filled out from reference TRBV11-2 and TRBJ2-3, the complete variable domain reads EAGVAQSPRYKIIEKRQSVAFWCNPISGHATLYWYQQILGQGPKLLIQFQNNGVVDDSQLPKDRFSAERLKGVDSTLKIQPAKLEDSAVYLCASSLFSGDYLTDTQYFGPGTRLTVL.

This chain uses TRBV4-3 with TRBJ2-7, with 8 bases fitting TRBD2. Germline trimming cut 1 base from V and 7 bases from J; bases unmatched to any gene: 6. The CDR3 runs 14 residues. Germline loops: CDR1 LGHNA, CDR2 YSLEER. The CDR3 sequence is CASSQGSQRGEQYF. CDR3 nucleotides: TGCGCCAGCAGCCAAGGCTCCCAGCGGGGGGAGCAGTACTTC.